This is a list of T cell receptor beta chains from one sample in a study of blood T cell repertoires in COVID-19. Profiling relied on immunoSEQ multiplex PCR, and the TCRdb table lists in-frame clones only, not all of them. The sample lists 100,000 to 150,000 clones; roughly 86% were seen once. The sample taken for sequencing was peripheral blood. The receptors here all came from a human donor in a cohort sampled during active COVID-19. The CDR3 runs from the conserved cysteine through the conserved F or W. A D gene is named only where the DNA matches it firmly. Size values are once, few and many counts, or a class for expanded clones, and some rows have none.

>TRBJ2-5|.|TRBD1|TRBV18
TGTGCCAGCTCACGCCCGACAGGGGAAGAGACCCAGTACTTC
CASSRPTGEETQYF
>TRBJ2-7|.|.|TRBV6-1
TGTGCCAGCAGTGAACAGGGGATTCCCTACGAGCAGTACTTC
CASSEQGIPYEQYF
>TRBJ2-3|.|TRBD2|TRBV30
TGTGCCTGGAGTGGGGGGGAGGGTACAGATACGCAGTATTTT
CAWSGGEGTDTQYF
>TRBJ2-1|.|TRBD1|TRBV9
TGTGCCAGCGACAGGGGGCGGGGTGAGCAGTTCTTC
CASDRGRGEQFF
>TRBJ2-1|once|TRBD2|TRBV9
TGTGCCAGCAGCGCGTATCTATCACAGGGACTAGCGGGCCCTTACGATGAGCAGTTCTTC
CASSAYLSQGLAGPYDEQFF
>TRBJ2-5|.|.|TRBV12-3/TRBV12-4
TGTGCCAGCAGTTTTAGCGGCCAAGAGACCCAGTACTTC
CASSFSGQETQYF
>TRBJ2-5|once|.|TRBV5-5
TGTGCCAGCAGCTTGGAGGGGGAGGGGCCCCAAGAGACCCAGTACTTC
CASSLEGEGPQETQYF
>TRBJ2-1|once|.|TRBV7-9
TGTGCCAGCAGCTTAGTTAGCTACAATGAGCAGTTCTTC
CASSLVSYNEQFF
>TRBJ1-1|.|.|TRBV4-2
TGTGCCAGCAGAGAAGAACAAATGAACACTGAAGCTTTCTTT
CASREEQMNTEAFF
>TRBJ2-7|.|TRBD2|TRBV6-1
TGTGCCAGCAGTGAATTCGGTCGTCTAGCGGGGGTCTCCTACGAGCAGTACTTC
CASSEFGRLAGVSYEQYF
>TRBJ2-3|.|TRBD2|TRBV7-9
TGTGCCAGCCTACCCCGGACTAGCGGGAGTAGGTCAGATACGCAGTATTTT
CASLPRTSGSRSDTQYF
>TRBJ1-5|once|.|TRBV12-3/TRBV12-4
TGTGCCAGCAGTACCGGGGGTCAGCCCCAGCATTTT
CASSTGGQPQHF
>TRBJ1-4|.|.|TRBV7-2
TGTGCCAGCAGCCCTCAAGCCGAAAAACTGTTTTTT
CASSPQAEKLFF
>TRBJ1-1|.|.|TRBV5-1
TGCGCCAGCAGCTTGGAGCGTCCCGGTCCTACTGAAGCTTTCTTT
CASSLERPGPTEAFF
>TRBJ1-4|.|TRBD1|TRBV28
TGTGCCAGCAGCCCCGGAGGTGGAGGGACAGTAGTAAAACTGTTTTTT
CASSPGGGGTVVKLFF